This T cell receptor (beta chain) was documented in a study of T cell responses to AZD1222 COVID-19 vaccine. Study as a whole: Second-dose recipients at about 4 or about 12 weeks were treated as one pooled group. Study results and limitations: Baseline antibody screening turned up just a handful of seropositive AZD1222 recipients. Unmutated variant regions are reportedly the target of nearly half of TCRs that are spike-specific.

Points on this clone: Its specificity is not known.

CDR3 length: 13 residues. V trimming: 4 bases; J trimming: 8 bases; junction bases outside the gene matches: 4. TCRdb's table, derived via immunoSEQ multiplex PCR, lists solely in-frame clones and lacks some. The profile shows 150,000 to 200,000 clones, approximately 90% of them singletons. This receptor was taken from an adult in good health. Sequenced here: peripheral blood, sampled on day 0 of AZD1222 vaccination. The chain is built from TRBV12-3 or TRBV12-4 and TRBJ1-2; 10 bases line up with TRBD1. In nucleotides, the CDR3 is TGTGCCAGCAGTTCGGACAGGGGGGAGGGCTACACCTTC. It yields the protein CASSSDRGEGYTF.